Each of the 17 T cell receptor beta chains below was sequenced from the same sample in a study of blood T cell repertoires in COVID-19. Profiled with immunoSEQ multiplex PCR; TCRdb holds only in-frame clones, not every one. Of about 400,000 clones listed, 89% are singletons. The specimen sequenced was PBMCs or T cells enriched from blood (not recorded which). The receptors stem from a woman younger than 45 who had recovered from COVID-19.

The chain recombines TRBV5-1 with TRBJ2-5, with TRBD1 matching over 7 bases. V trimming: 3 bases; J trimming: 5 bases; junction bases outside the gene matches: 10. This CDR3 is 15 amino acids long. Per germline, CDR1 SGHRS and CDR2 YFSETQ. The CDR3: CASSSPGGLGETQYF. Here the CDR3 DNA reads TGCGCCAGCAGCTCGCCAGGGGGTTTGGGGGAGACCCAGTACTTC.

J is TRBJ1-4 and V is TRBV5-4; 8 bases match TRBD1. The CDR3 runs to 14 residues. V lost 4 bases, J lost 6 bases, and 5 bases stayed unmatched. Germline values: CDR1 SGHNT, CDR2 YYREEE (reference sequence). Here the CDR3 reads CASSIGTGDEKLFF. The CDR3 nucleotides read TGTGCCAGCAGCATCGGGACAGGAGATGAAAAACTGTTTTTT.

This chain uses TRBV7-3 with TRBJ2-5, with a possible D match to TRBD1 (6 bases). There are 15 residues in the CDR3. Trimming pared 0 bases from V and 9 bases from J, leaving 17 bases between. Germline V lookup: CDR1 SGHTA, CDR2 FQGTGA. This CDR3 is CASSLTGGAAGSQYF. The CDR3 DNA is TGTGCCAGCAGCTTAACAGGGGGAGCCGCGGGCTCCCAGTACTTC.

This rearrangement joins TRBV3-1 (or the pseudogene TRBV3-2) to TRBJ1-5; 8 bases agree with TRBD1. The CDR3 totals 15 residues. Germline CDR1 is LGHDT and CDR2 is YNNKEL (reference sequence). Unmatched junction bases numbered 9, after V lost 4 bases and J lost 7 bases. Here the CDR3 reads CASSPSGGDGQPQHF. In DNA form, the CDR3 reads TGTGCCAGCAGCCCCTCAGGGGGCGACGGACAGCCCCAGCATTTT.

V gene TRBV28 combines with J gene TRBJ1-1; D might be TRBD1 (5 bases). Trimming shortened V by 7 bases and J by 10 bases, and 25 bases separated the two germline ends. This CDR3 has 15 amino acids. Germline V gives CDR1 MDHEN, CDR2 SYDVKM. CDR3 nucleotides: TGTGCCAGCACCCGACTGCGGGGGGGTAGTGGTGTAGCTTTCTTT. It translates to CASTRLRGGSGVAFF.

V and J are TRBV29-1 and TRBJ2-3; 7 nucleotides line up with TRBD1. The junction had 4 bases not matched to a gene; V was cut back by 4 bases and J by 3 bases. The CDR3 sequence is 13 residues long. Germline CDR1 reads SQVTM; CDR2 reads ANQGSEA. The CDR3 sequence: CSVVDRATDTQYF. The CDR3 nucleotides are TGCAGCGTTGTTGACAGGGCGACAGATACGCAGTATTTT.

The chain joins TRBV25-1 to TRBJ1-1; 10 bases match TRBD1. Trimming cost V 5 bases and J 4 bases; bases outside gene matches: 7. CDR3 length: 15 residues. CDR1 MGHDK and CDR2 SYGVNS come from the germline V gene. The CDR3 nucleotides are TGTGCCAGCAGTATGGGGACAGGGGTGGGCACTGAAGCTTTCTTT. This encodes CASSMGTGVGTEAFF.

This chain connects TRBV4-1 to TRBJ1-2, with 8 bases identical to TRBD1. Germline CDR1 and CDR2: MGHRA and YSYEKL. CDR3 length: 14 amino acids. Trimming cost V 2 bases and J 4 bases; bases outside gene matches: 3. The CDR3 loop reads CASSQTDRAYGYTF. CDR3 DNA sequence: TGCGCCAGCAGCCAAACGGACAGGGCCTATGGCTACACCTTC.

The V call is TRBV6-5, the J call TRBJ1-3; TRBD1 aligns across 7 bases. Trimming took 5 bases from V and 4 from J; bases not matched to a gene: 8. The CDR3 length is 15 residues. CDR1 and CDR2 from the germline V gene are MNHEY and SVGAGI. This CDR3 is CASSPGGGEGNTIYF. CDR3 bases: TGTGCCAGCAGTCCGGGAGGGGGCGAGGGAAACACCATATATTTT.

J is TRBJ2-7 and V is TRBV11-3; tentative D call: TRBD1 (6 bases). Trimming took off 5 bases at V and 2 bases at J, with 13 bases between the two ends. This CDR3 comprises 14 residues. The germline V gene encodes CDR1 SGHNT and CDR2 YENEEA. CDR3 sequence reads: CASSHRDKPYEQYF. The CDR3 region has the DNA TGTGCCAGCAGCCACCGGGACAAGCCCTACGAGCAGTACTTC.

This clone appeared a single time. This chain joins TRBV9 and TRBJ2-4, with 8 bases matching TRBD1. The CDR3 consists of 15 residues. Germline CDR1 reads SGDLS; CDR2 reads YYNGEE. V was pared by 0 bases and J by 8 bases, with 7 bases of the junction left unmatched. The CDR3 region is CASSVGGTGIDIQYF. The DNA of the CDR3 is TGTGCCAGCAGCGTAGGAGGGACAGGTATAGACATTCAGTACTTC.

The chain is built from TRBV6-5 and TRBJ2-7, with 10 positions matching TRBD2. The CDR3 totals 14 residues. Germline V lookup: CDR1 MNHEY, CDR2 SVGAGI. V was clipped by 6 bases and J by 2 bases; unmatched bases: 4. CDR3 in DNA: TGTGCCAGCAGGTCTAGCGGGAGTGCCTACGAGCAGTACTTC. It codes for CASRSSGSAYEQYF.

The chain carries TRBV6-1 and TRBJ1-6; the D is unclear. Germline V gives CDR1 MNHNS, CDR2 SASEGT. Trimming left V 1 base short and J 7 bases short, with 8 bases between. The CDR3 is made up of 14 amino acids. CDR3 in amino acids: CASSEDRANSPLHF. In DNA, the CDR3 is TGTGCCAGCAGTGAAGACAGAGCAAATTCACCCCTCCACTTT.

V and J are TRBV29-1 and TRBJ2-5; 8 nucleotides match TRBD1. Germline V gene sequence: CDR1 SQVTM, CDR2 ANQGSEA. J was trimmed by 5 bases and V by 8 bases; bases with no gene match: 1. This CDR3 has 10 amino acids. As DNA, the CDR3 is TGCAGCACAGGGGGGGAGACCCAGTACTTC. Encoded protein: CSTGGETQYF.

This clone was observed once. Other DNA sequences from this sample encode an identical CDR3 as well. The V and J genes are TRBV9 and TRBJ1-6; no clear D. The CDR3 runs to 15 residues. The V gene lost 0 bases and the J gene lost 4 bases, with 8 bases spanning the gap. The germline V gene encodes CDR1 SGDLS and CDR2 YYNGEE. The CDR3 region is CASSVASSYNSPLHF. The CDR3 DNA sequence: TGTGCCAGCAGCGTAGCCAGTTCGTATAATTCACCCCTCCACTTT.

The rearrangement uses TRBV27 and TRBJ1-5, with TRBD1 identical over 10 bases. CDR3 size: 13 residues. J was trimmed by 12 bases and V by 3 bases; bases with no gene match: 5. CDR1 MNHEY and CDR2 SMNVEV come from the germline V gene (reference sequence). The CDR3 DNA reads TGTGCCAGCAGTTTCGGAGACAGGGGGCTCCAGCATTTT. Translation: CASSFGDRGLQHF.

This sequence joins TRBV7-2 and TRBJ2-1; D unresolved. V gave up 7 bases and J gave up 7 bases, with 11 bases separating them. Looked up from germline, CDR1 is SGHTA and CDR2 is FQGNSA. The CDR3 is 12 amino acids. The CDR3 DNA reads as TGTGCCAGCACTCTCCCTTTAAATGAGCAGTTCTTC. This sequence encodes CASTLPLNEQFF.